This passage covers 27 T cell receptor beta chains from one sample sequenced in a study of technical replicates of blood from several donors. The table came from immunoSEQ multiplex PCR; TCRdb's copy has only in-frame clones and leaves some out. The table records roughly 87,000 clones, approximately 94% of them present only once. Material: T cells isolated from PBMCs. The receptor set was obtained from a human donor in good health.

The chain carries TRBV28 and TRBJ1-2; D gene unclear. Germline V gene sequence: CDR1 MDHEN, CDR2 SYDVKM. The CDR3 extends over 15 amino acids. The germline V and J ends were trimmed by 3 bases and 2 bases, with 13 bases remaining between them. DNA of the CDR3: TGTGCCAGCAGTTTTATGAGTGCGGCGAACTATGGCTACACCTTC. Amino acids: CASSFMSAANYGYTF.

The table lists this clone with a count of one. The V and J genes are TRBV6-1 and TRBJ1-1; TRBD1 is a possible D gene (5 bases). Germline lookup yields CDR1 MNHNS and CDR2 SASEGT. V shed 4 bases and J shed 1 base, with 7 bases lying between them. The CDR3 sequence is 13 residues long. DNA for the CDR3: TGTGCCAGCAGTGTGGGGCCGAACACTGAAGCTTTCTTT. Translation: CASSVGPNTEAFF.

This clone was observed a few times. The rearrangement joins TRBV29-1 to TRBJ1-1; D uncertain. Germline CDR1 reads SQVTM; CDR2 reads ANQGSEA. This CDR3 contains 10 residues. V was clipped by 3 bases and J by 3 bases, with 2 bases between them. The DNA for the CDR3 is TGCAGCGTTGACGACACTGAAGCTTTCTTT. Encoded protein: CSVDDTEAFF.

This chain links TRBV6-5 with TRBJ1-5, with D possibly TRBD1 on 6 matching bases. CDR1 MNHEY and CDR2 SVGAGI come from the germline V gene. The CDR3 is 13 residues long. Trimming left V 4 bases short and J 5 bases short, with 9 bases between. CDR3 loop: CASSSQGHQPQHF. As DNA, the CDR3 is TGTGCCAGCAGTTCACAGGGCCATCAGCCCCAGCATTTT.

V and J are TRBV5-1 and TRBJ1-4, with TRBD1 matching over 8 bases. From germline, CDR1 is SGHRS and CDR2 YFSETQ. CDR3 size: 19 residues. The V gene end was trimmed by 4 bases and the J gene end by 0 bases; junction bases not matched to a gene: 14. This CDR3 reads CASSPVGQGGRATNEKLFF. CDR3 bases: TGCGCCAGCAGCCCGGTCGGACAGGGCGGACGTGCAACTAATGAAAAACTGTTTTTT.

CDR3 amino acids: CATSRGRGSNYEQYF. In nucleotides, the CDR3 is TGTGCCACCAGCAGAGGACGGGGATCTAACTACGAGCAGTACTTC. This chain connects TRBV15 to TRBJ2-7, with a weak D call TRBD2 (5 bases). This CDR3 region has 15 residues. CDR1 is LNHNV, CDR2 YYDKDF, per germline (reference sequence). Trimming cost V 1 base and J 3 bases, with 13 bases left between them.

The chain's CDR3 is CASSDRTGNTDTQYF. CDR3 in DNA: TGTGCCAGCAGTGACCGGACAGGGAACACAGATACGCAGTATTTT. The chain is built from TRBV6-4 and TRBJ2-3, with TRBD1 identical over 8 bases. V lost 2 bases, J lost 2 bases, and 3 bases stayed unmatched. The CDR3 is 15 amino acids. Per germline, CDR1 MRHNA and CDR2 SNTAGT.

The J gene is TRBJ1-2, the V gene TRBV18; D is ambiguous. V gave up 0 bases and J gave up 2 bases, with 13 bases separating them. This CDR3 is built from 16 residues. Germline lookup yields CDR1 KGHSH and CDR2 LQKENI. CDR3 coding DNA: TGTGCCAGCTCACCACCGGAGGCACAGCTGAACTATGGCTACACCTTC. Its protein is CASSPPEAQLNYGYTF.

The chain joins TRBV19 to TRBJ2-3, with 9 bases lining up with TRBD1. The CDR3 covers 16 residues. From germline, CDR1 is LNHDA and CDR2 SQIVND (reference sequence). The J segment lost 2 bases and the V segment lost 5 bases, leaving 8 bases of the junction unmatched. CDR3 region: CASSSPDRGVTDTQYF. The CDR3 DNA sequence: TGTGCCAGTAGTTCCCCGGACAGGGGCGTCACAGATACGCAGTATTTT.

The chain couples TRBV4-2 to TRBJ1-2; D is unclear. CDR3 length: 13 amino acids. The germline V gene has CDR1 LGHNA and CDR2 YNFKEQ. The V gene lost 0 bases and the J gene lost 5 bases, with 7 bases spanning the gap. In DNA form, the CDR3 reads TGTGCCAGCAGCCAAGATGAGGGTTATGGCTACACCTTC. Translation gives CASSQDEGYGYTF.

V gene TRBV6-1 combines with J gene TRBJ2-1; perhaps TRBD1 as D (6 bases). The CDR3 spans 15 residues. The V end lost 6 bases, the J end lost 0 bases, and 12 bases lay between the germline ends. Germline V lookup: CDR1 MNHNS, CDR2 SASEGT. Here the CDR3 reads CASSGQLTSYNEQFF. The CDR3 DNA follows: TGTGCCAGCAGCGGACAGTTAACCTCCTACAATGAGCAGTTCTTC.

The genes are TRBV29-1 and TRBJ2-3; D ambiguous. The CDR3 sequence is 11 residues long. Trimming removed 7 bases from V and 1 base from J, with 6 bases in between. CDR1 and CDR2 (germline): SQVTM, ANQGSEA. The chain's CDR3 is CSAYRTDTQYF. The DNA for the CDR3 is TGCAGCGCTTATCGCACAGATACGCAGTATTTT.

The V gene is TRBV13, the J gene TRBJ1-2; possibly TRBD1 for D (6 bases). Trimming cost V 1 base and J 1 base, with 16 bases left between them. Per the germline V gene, CDR1 is PRHDT and CDR2 is FYEKMQ (reference sequence). The CDR3 consists of 17 residues. DNA for the CDR3: TGTGCCAGCAGCTTAGCGGCAGGGGCCTGGGATAACTATGGCTACACCTTC. Protein: CASSLAAGAWDNYGYTF.

The V and J genes are TRBV10-3 and TRBJ1-1; D possibly corresponds to TRBD1 (5 bases). Germline V gene data show CDR1 as ENHRY and CDR2 as SYGVKD. The CDR3 has 13 amino acids. V was pared by 6 bases and J by 4 bases, with 12 bases between. The CDR3 is CAISQTGGTEAFF. The CDR3 nucleotides are TGTGCCATCAGCCAGACCGGGGGCACTGAAGCTTTCTTT.

The V and J genes are TRBV2 and TRBJ1-2; 7 nucleotides align to TRBD1. The V gene end was trimmed by 2 bases and the J gene end by 7 bases; junction bases not matched to a gene: 22. The CDR3 is 19 residues long. Germline loops: CDR1 SNHLY, CDR2 FYNNEI. In nucleotides, the CDR3 is TGTGCCAGCAGTGAATGGCTGGGGACTGGGACAGCGGCTTTGATTGGCTACACCTTC. Translation: CASSEWLGTGTAALIGYTF. The complete variable domain, with remaining parts taken from reference TRBV2 and TRBJ1-2, reads EPEVTQTPSHQVTQMGQEVILRCVPISNHLYFYWYRQILGQKVEFLVSFYNNEISEKSEIFDDQFSVERPDGSNFTLKIRSTKLEDSAMYFCASSEWLGTGTAALIGYTFGSGTRLTVV.

The chain combines TRBV27 with TRBJ1-2; maybe TRBD1 (6 bases). The CDR3 contains 14 residues. With 5 bases removed from V and 4 bases from J, the gap between germline ends came to 14 bases. Per germline, CDR1 MNHEY and CDR2 SMNVEV (reference sequence). CDR3 region: CASSHQADSYGYTF. As DNA, the CDR3 is TGTGCCAGCAGTCACCAAGCGGACAGCTATGGCTACACCTTC.

The chain joins TRBV7-2 to TRBJ2-7; no clear D. Trimming cost V 4 bases and J 4 bases, with 8 bases left between them. There are 12 residues in the CDR3. Germline V gives CDR1 SGHTA, CDR2 FQGNSA. The CDR3 bases are TGTGCCAGCAGCTCCCCACAGTACGAGCAGTACTTC. Its protein product is CASSSPQYEQYF. The full variable domain, in which reference TRBV7-2 and TRBJ2-7 provide the parts outside the CDR3, is GAGVSQSPSNKVTEKGKDVELRCDPISGHTALYWYRQSLGQGLEFLIYFQGNSAPDKSGLPSDRFSAERTGGSVSTLTIQRTQQEDSAVYLCASSSPQYEQYFGPGTRLTVT.

The V gene is TRBV6-5, the J gene TRBJ2-1; 8 bases align to TRBD2. Germline loops: CDR1 MNHEY, CDR2 SVGAGI. Germline trimming cut 6 bases from V and 2 bases from J; bases unmatched to any gene: 6. The CDR3 has 15 residues. CDR3 residues: CASSLTSATYNEQFF. CDR3 sequence (DNA): TGTGCCAGCAGCTTGACTAGCGCTACCTACAATGAGCAGTTCTTC.

In this sample, this clone turned up a few times. The V and J genes are TRBV10-2 and TRBJ2-7; the D is unclear. Per germline, CDR1 WSHSY and CDR2 SAAADI. The germline V and J ends were trimmed by 3 bases and 1 base, with 7 bases remaining between them. The CDR3 is 13 amino acids. The CDR3 DNA sequence: TGCGCCAGCAGTGATGTGTATTCCTACGAGCAGTACTTC. Amino acid sequence: CASSDVYSYEQYF.

J is TRBJ1-2 and V is TRBV11-3; no firm D call. Germline V gene lookup returns CDR1 SGHNT and CDR2 YENEEA. V lost 5 bases, J lost 4 bases, and 8 bases lay in between. The CDR3 extends over 12 amino acids. DNA of the CDR3: TGTGCCAGCAGCAGTCGACTCTATGGCTACACCTTC. Translating gives CASSSRLYGYTF.

This clone was seen only a few times. The J gene is TRBJ1-1, the V gene TRBV6-1; D not resolved. CDR1 MNHNS and CDR2 SASEGT come from the germline V gene. The CDR3 has 15 amino acids. V was shortened by 3 bases and J by 2 bases, with 13 bases between the two germline ends. The CDR3 protein is CASSDVDSRNTEAFF. Written as DNA, the CDR3 is TGTGCCAGCAGTGACGTGGACTCACGAAACACTGAAGCTTTCTTT.

The genes are TRBV18 and TRBJ1-1; 7 nucleotides match TRBD1. V was clipped by 1 base and J by 1 base; unmatched bases: 3. Looked up from germline, CDR1 is KGHSH and CDR2 is LQKENI. This CDR3 region has 15 residues. The CDR3 spells CASSPRTGENTEAFF. Written as DNA, the CDR3 is TGTGCCAGCTCACCACGGACAGGCGAGAACACTGAAGCTTTCTTT. The complete variable domain, with remaining parts taken from reference TRBV18 and TRBJ1-1, reads NAGVMQNPRHLVRRRGQEARLRCSPMKGHSHVYWYRQLPEEGLKFMVYLQKENIIDESGMPKERFSAEFPKEGPSILRIQQVVRGDSAAYFCASSPRTGENTEAFFGQGTRLTVV.

The V gene is TRBV6-5, the J gene TRBJ1-2, with D maybe TRBD1 (5 bases). Germline CDR1 and CDR2: MNHEY and SVGAGI. The ends were cut back, 1 base at V and 5 bases at J, with 14 bases in the middle. There are 15 residues in the CDR3. CDR3 sequence reads: CASSYFRENLYGYTF. CDR3 bases: TGTGCCAGCAGTTACTTCAGGGAAAACCTTTATGGCTACACCTTC.

The chain has TRBV11-2 and TRBJ1-2; D gene unclear. The CDR3 consists of 18 residues. Germline CDR1 reads SGHAT; CDR2 reads FQNNGV. V lost 4 bases, J lost 0 bases, and 21 bases lay in between. The CDR3 DNA follows: TGTGCCAGCAGCTCCCTATGGGCGGGGAGCCATACTAACTATGGCTACACCTTC. Its translation: CASSSLWAGSHTNYGYTF.

J is TRBJ1-1 and V is TRBV10-1, with D uncertain. The germline CDR1 and CDR2 sequences are WNHNN and SYGVQD (reference sequence). The length of the CDR3 is 12 residues. The V and J ends lost 8 bases and 0 bases respectively, with 7 bases between them. CDR3 in DNA: TGCGCCAGCGGCGACTTGAACACTGAAGCTTTCTTT. Translation: CASGDLNTEAFF.

The V gene is TRBV15, the J gene TRBJ2-1; D gene uncertain. Germline V gene sequence: CDR1 LNHNV, CDR2 YYDKDF (reference sequence). V lost 6 bases and J lost 2, with 8 bases in between. The CDR3 runs 13 residues. CDR3 region: CATSRGTYNEQFF. CDR3 in DNA: TGTGCCACCAGTCGCGGAACCTACAATGAGCAGTTCTTC.

CDR3 bases: TGTGCCAGCAGCGTTACAGGGTTCAACTATGGCTACACCTTC. Its protein is CASSVTGFNYGYTF. The chain has TRBV9 and TRBJ1-2, with D possibly TRBD1 on 6 matching bases. V was shortened by 2 bases and J by 2 bases, with 10 bases between the two germline ends. The germline V gene has CDR1 SGDLS and CDR2 YYNGEE. The CDR3 is made up of 14 amino acids. Variable domain in full (rest from reference TRBV9 and TRBJ1-2): DSGVTQTPKHLITATGQRVTLRCSPRSGDLSVYWYQQSLDQGLQFLIQYYNGEERAKGNILERFSAQQFPDLHSELNLSSLELGDSALYFCASSVTGFNYGYTFGSGTRLTVV.